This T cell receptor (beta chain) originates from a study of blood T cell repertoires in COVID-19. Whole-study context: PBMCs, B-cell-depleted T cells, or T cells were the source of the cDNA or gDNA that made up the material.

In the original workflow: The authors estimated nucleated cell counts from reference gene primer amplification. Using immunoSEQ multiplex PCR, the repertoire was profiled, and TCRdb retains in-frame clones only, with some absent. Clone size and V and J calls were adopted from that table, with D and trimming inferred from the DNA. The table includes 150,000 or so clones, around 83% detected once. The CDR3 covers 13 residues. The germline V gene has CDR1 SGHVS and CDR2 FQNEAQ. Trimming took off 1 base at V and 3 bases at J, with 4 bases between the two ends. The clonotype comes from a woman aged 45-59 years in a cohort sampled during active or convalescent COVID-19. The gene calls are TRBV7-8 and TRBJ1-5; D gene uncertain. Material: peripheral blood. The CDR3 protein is CASSLEHNQPQHF. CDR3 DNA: TGTGCCAGCAGCTTAGAGCACAATCAGCCCCAGCATTTT.